The sequence of this T cell receptor (beta chain) was determined in a study of blood T cell repertoires in COVID-19. Clones were read by immunoSEQ multiplex PCR, and TCRdb kept only the in-frame ones, dropping some. The table records under 200,000 clones, about 90% of them present only once. The CDR3 spans 12 residues. V shed 7 bases and J shed 11 bases, with 17 bases lying between them. Germline V gene data show CDR1 as MDHEN and CDR2 as SYDVKM. J is TRBJ1-1 and V is TRBV28; maybe TRBD1 (6 bases). The sequencing sample was made of peripheral blood. This receptor was taken from a woman in her fifties or sixties with COVID-19, enrolled during active disease. In DNA, the CDR3 is TGTGCCAGCACCTCTGGGACAAAGGGGGCTTTCTTT. Translating gives CASTSGTKGAFF.